This entry concerns a single T cell receptor beta chain. The CDR3 runs to 13 residues. Germline CDR1 is SQVTM and CDR2 is ANQGSEA. V was pared by 5 bases and J by 5 bases, with 15 bases between. This sample is drawn from a study of blood T cell repertoires in COVID-19. Looking at the study overall: From the United States, Italy and Spain came samples of acute and convalescent COVID-19. In each case, the material was cDNA or gDNA derived from T cells, B-cell-depleted T cells, or PBMCs.

Assay: immunoSEQ multiplex PCR; the TCRdb copy retains only in-frame clones and omits some. In the table there are tens of thousands of clones, 65% to 80% of which are singletons. The sequenced sample consisted of peripheral blood. The rearrangement uses TRBV29-1 and TRBJ1-2; the D gene is possibly TRBD1 (5 bases). This clonotype was obtained from a woman of 80 years or more with active or convalescent COVID-19. The DNA of the CDR3 is TGCAGCGTTACGACAGAGACGTCGTATGGCTACACCTTC. Its translation: CSVTTETSYGYTF.